This T cell receptor (beta chain) emerged from a study of PD-1 blockade in classical Hodgkin lymphoma. Only in-frame clones appear in the TCRdb table, and some are missing; sequencing was by immunoSEQ multiplex PCR. The sample lists 66,000 or so clones, over 70% occurring once. J gave up 1 base and V 4 bases, and 9 bases lay outside the gene matches. Germline CDR1 is MNHNS and CDR2 is SASEGT. The CDR3 covers 16 residues. Patients all relapsed after autologous stem cell transplantation, and there was variation in brentuximab vedotin exposure. The study, taken as a whole, reports: By cycle point C4D1, TCR diversity had risen significantly in CD4+ cells (but not CD8+ cells). Before treatment, complete responders showed about the same diversity as newly diagnosed patients.

Regarding this clone: Its antigen is unknown.

Source: peripheral blood mononuclear cells (PBMCs), taken before the second cycle of nivolumab. The TCR originated in a human donor with classical Hodgkin lymphoma. The gene calls are TRBV6-1 and TRBJ1-1, with 7 nucleotides matching TRBD1. The CDR3 spells CASSGAGGLTNTEAFF. In DNA form, the CDR3 reads TGTGCCAGCAGTGGGGCAGGGGGACTGACGAACACTGAAGCTTTCTTT.